Listed here are 20 T cell receptor beta chains from one sample, sequenced in a study of tumor-infiltrating lymphocytes in localized non-small cell lung cancer. TCRdb keeps only in-frame clones here, not all; method: immunoSEQ multiplex PCR. The sample has 20,000 or so clones; roughly 66% are singletons. The material sequenced was lung tumor tissue. The receptors here all came from a human donor with non-small cell lung cancer.

This rearrangement joins TRBV5-1 to TRBJ2-1; possible D gene TRBD2, 6 bases. CDR1 and CDR2 (germline): SGHRS, YFSETQ. Between the trimmed V and J ends, which lost 0 bases and 4 bases, there was a span of 11 bases. This CDR3 region has 15 residues. The CDR3 region is CASSLGGGLYNEQFF. CDR3 coding DNA: TGCGCCAGCAGCTTGGGAGGTGGACTATACAATGAGCAGTTCTTC. Looking up the rest from reference TRBV5-1 and TRBJ2-1 gives the full variable domain: KAGVTQTPRYLIKTRGQQVTLSCSPISGHRSVSWYQQTPGQGLQFLFEYFSETQRNKGNFPGRFSGRQFSNSRSEMNVSTLELGDSALYLCASSLGGGLYNEQFFGPGTRLTVL.

This clone turned up a few times. The chain uses TRBV5-1 and TRBJ2-1, with 14 bases that match TRBD2. Trimming took 3 bases from V and 0 from J; bases not matched to a gene: 2. The length of the CDR3 is 17 residues. Per germline, CDR1 SGHRS and CDR2 YFSETQ. The CDR3 loop reads CASSSGTSGGSYNEQFF. CDR3 nucleotide sequence: TGCGCCAGCAGCTCCGGGACTAGCGGGGGCTCCTACAATGAGCAGTTCTTC.

This rearrangement joins TRBV7-9 to TRBJ2-7; TRBD1 might be the D (6 bases). Germline CDR1 reads SEHNR; CDR2 reads FQNEAQ (reference sequence). V was cut by 3 bases and J by 3 bases, with 18 bases left in between. CDR3 length: 16 residues. The CDR3 coding sequence is TGTGCCAGCAGCTTTGTGGGGGCCCTCTCCGTCTACGAGCAGTACTTC. Translated, it gives CASSFVGALSVYEQYF.

The gene calls are TRBV6-1 and TRBJ2-7; D gene unclear. Trimming took off 10 bases at V and 3 bases at J, with 13 bases between the two ends. Per the germline V gene, CDR1 is MNHNS and CDR2 is SASEGT. The CDR3 has 12 residues. CDR3 loop: CATGHQLYEQYF. The CDR3 region has the DNA TGTGCCACCGGTCATCAACTCTACGAGCAGTACTTC.

V and J are TRBV7-2 and TRBJ1-6; D might be TRBD1 (6 bases). Germline CDR1 reads SGHTA; CDR2 reads FQGNSA. V dropped 4 bases and J dropped 8 bases, with 12 bases sitting between them. This CDR3 comprises 14 residues. CDR3 coding DNA: TGTGCCAGCAGCTCGAGGGGGAGAGATTCACCCCTCCACTTT. It is translated as CASSSRGRDSPLHF.

The V and J genes are TRBV30 and TRBJ2-1; 7 positions agree with TRBD1. V lost 2 bases, J lost 6 bases, and 10 bases stayed unmatched. The CDR3 spans 15 residues. Germline values: CDR1 GTSNPN, CDR2 SVGIG (reference sequence). The chain's CDR3 is CAWSITPGQINEQFF. The CDR3 coding sequence is TGTGCCTGGAGTATAACTCCGGGACAGATCAATGAGCAGTTCTTC.

The chain joins TRBV7-2 to TRBJ1-1; 8 bases are a match to TRBD1. Germline CDR1 SGHTA, CDR2 FQGNSA. The CDR3 spans 18 residues. V lost 4 bases and J lost 4; bases outside the gene matches: 17. DNA for the CDR3: TGTGCCAGCAGCTCGATTATCGGCGGACAGGGTTGGGGCACTGAAGCTTTCTTT. Translated, it gives CASSSIIGGQGWGTEAFF.

The chain has TRBV5-4 and TRBJ2-5; TRBD2 is a possible D gene (5 bases). The length of the CDR3 is 13 residues. Germline loops: CDR1 SGHNT, CDR2 YYREEE (reference sequence). V was pared by 4 bases and J by 6 bases, with 13 bases between. Here the CDR3 DNA reads TGTGCCAGCAGCGACCCCGGGGTGAAGACCCAGTACTTC. Translation gives CASSDPGVKTQYF. Full variable domain (rest looked up from reference TRBV5-4 and TRBJ2-5): ETGVTQSPTHLIKTRGQQVTLRCSSQSGHNTVSWYQQALGQGPQFIFQYYREEENGRGNFPPRFSGLQFPNYSSELNVNALELDDSALYLCASSDPGVKTQYFGPGTRLLVL.

This clone is labeled large. This chain joins TRBV6-6 and TRBJ2-3, with 8 bases lining up with TRBD2. The CDR3 loop spans 16 amino acids. Trimming at V came to 5 bases and at J to 3 bases, leaving 10 bases not matched to a gene. Germline V gene lookup returns CDR1 MNHNY and CDR2 SVGAGI (reference sequence). Here the CDR3 DNA reads TGTGCCAGCAGTCCCACTCGGGGGGGAGGGACAGATACGCAGTATTTT. Amino acids: CASSPTRGGGTDTQYF.

This chain links TRBV7-3 with TRBJ1-2; 9 bases match TRBD1. From germline, CDR1 is SGHTA and CDR2 FQGTGA. The CDR3 is 14 residues long. V gave up 4 bases and J gave up 5 bases; unmatched junction bases: 5. CDR3 bases: TGTGCCAGCAGCTCCGGACAGGGGAAGTATGGCTACACCTTC. Protein sequence: CASSSGQGKYGYTF. The full variable domain, completed using reference TRBV7-3 and TRBJ1-2, is GAGVSQTPSNKVTEKGKYVELRCDPISGHTALYWYRQSLGQGPEFLIYFQGTGAADDSGLPNDRFFAVRPEGSVSTLKIQRTERGDSAVYLCASSSGQGKYGYTFGSGTRLTVV.

The chain employs TRBV5-1 and TRBJ2-6, with D possibly matching TRBD2 (7 bases). The length of the CDR3 is 15 residues. The V gene's germline CDR1 is SGHRS and CDR2 YFSETQ. Trimming took 5 bases from V and 2 from J, leaving 11 bases between them. CDR3 bases: TGCGCCAGCAGTGGCGGGGGCGCTGGGGCCAACGTCCTGACTTTC. Its translation: CASSGGGAGANVLTF.

The chain joins TRBV7-8 to TRBJ1-6; maybe TRBD1 (5 bases). Between the trimmed V and J ends, which lost 1 base and 5 bases, there was a span of 6 bases. The CDR3 is 14 amino acids. Germline V lookup: CDR1 SGHVS, CDR2 FQNEAQ. CDR3 bases: TGTGCCAGCAGCTTAGGAGGGGATAATTCACCCCTCCACTTT. Translating gives CASSLGGDNSPLHF.

The chain has TRBV7-6 and TRBJ2-3, with 7 bases that match TRBD2. V shed 2 bases, J shed 2 bases, and the junction held 7 bases outside the gene matches. Germline CDR1 SGHVS, CDR2 FNYEAQ. The CDR3 spans 16 residues. In nucleotides, the CDR3 is TGTGCCAGCAGCTTATGGTCCCTAGCGGCCACAGATACGCAGTATTTT. Encoded protein: CASSLWSLAATDTQYF.

This rearrangement joins TRBV5-4 to TRBJ2-7, with 7 bases matching TRBD1. CDR3 size: 13 residues. CDR1 is SGHNT, CDR2 YYREEE, per germline (reference sequence). With 1 base clipped from V and 2 bases from J, the junction kept 0 bases outside the gene matches. The DNA of the CDR3 is TGTGCCAGCAGCTTGACAGGGGCCTACGAGCAGTACTTC. Translating it yields CASSLTGAYEQYF.

The chain combines TRBV7-2 with TRBJ1-5; D not certain. The CDR3 spans 14 residues. V was pared by 4 bases and J by 9 bases, with 16 bases between. CDR1 SGHTA and CDR2 FQGNSA come from the germline V gene. CDR3 region: CASSSGRTMGPQHF. CDR3 nucleotides: TGTGCCAGCAGCTCTGGACGCACTATGGGGCCCCAGCATTTT.

This clone has more than one count but fewer than ten. J is TRBJ1-4 and V is TRBV7-9; TRBD1 is a possible D gene (5 bases). Per germline, CDR1 SEHNR and CDR2 FQNEAQ (reference sequence). V was cut by 4 bases and J by 6 bases, with 12 bases left in between. The CDR3 extends over 14 amino acids. CDR3: CASSWGFPDEKLFF. The CDR3 DNA follows: TGTGCCAGCAGCTGGGGCTTCCCTGATGAAAAACTGTTTTTT.

This clone is large (0.1 to 1%) by share. J is TRBJ2-7 and V is TRBV4-3; 8 positions match TRBD1. Losses at the gene ends were 3 bases for V and 3 bases for J; bases not matched to a gene: 10. Germline CDR1 reads LGHNA; CDR2 reads YSLEER. The CDR3 is 16 amino acids. The CDR3 protein is CASSHSATGESYEQYF. In DNA form, the CDR3 reads TGCGCCAGCAGCCACTCGGCGACAGGGGAGAGCTACGAGCAGTACTTC.

The chain is built from TRBV9 and TRBJ2-3; D call uncertain. The CDR3 runs 15 residues. Germline values: CDR1 SGDLS, CDR2 YYNGEE. Trimming took off 1 base at V and 4 bases at J, with 13 bases between the two ends. CDR3 sequence: CASSVTGVLADTQYF. Written as DNA, the CDR3 is TGTGCCAGCAGCGTAACTGGGGTTTTGGCAGATACGCAGTATTTT.

The chain joins TRBV11-2 to TRBJ2-7; D is unresolved. Germline assignment: CDR1 SGHAT and CDR2 FQNNGV. Deletions cut 3 bases from V and 2 bases from J, with 8 bases between. CDR3 size: 13 residues. The CDR3 protein is CASSFARPYEQYF. The CDR3 DNA reads TGTGCCAGCAGCTTCGCTAGGCCCTACGAGCAGTACTTC.

This clone has more than one count but fewer than ten. The chain carries TRBV6-5 and TRBJ1-5; 8 bases align to TRBD1. The V and J ends lost 6 bases and 4 bases, in that order; junction bases with no gene match: 8. The CDR3 is made up of 15 amino acids. The germline V gene encodes CDR1 MNHEY and CDR2 SVGAGI. CDR3 sequence (DNA): TGTGCCAGCAGGACAGGGGCGGCTGGGAATCAGCCCCAGCATTTT. It specifies CASRTGAAGNQPQHF.